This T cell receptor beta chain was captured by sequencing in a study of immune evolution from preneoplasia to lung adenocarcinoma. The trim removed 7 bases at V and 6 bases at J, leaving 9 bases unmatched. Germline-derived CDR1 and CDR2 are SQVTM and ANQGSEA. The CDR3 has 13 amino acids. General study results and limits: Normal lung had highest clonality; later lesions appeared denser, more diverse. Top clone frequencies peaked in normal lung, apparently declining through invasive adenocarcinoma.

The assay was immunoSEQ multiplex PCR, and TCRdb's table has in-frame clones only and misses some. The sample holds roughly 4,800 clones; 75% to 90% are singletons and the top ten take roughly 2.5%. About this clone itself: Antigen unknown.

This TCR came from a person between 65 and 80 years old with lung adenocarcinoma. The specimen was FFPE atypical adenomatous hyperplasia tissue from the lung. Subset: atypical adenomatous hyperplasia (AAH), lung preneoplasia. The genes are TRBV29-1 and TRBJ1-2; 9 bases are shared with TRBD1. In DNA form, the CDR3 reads TGCAGCGCACCGGGACAGGGTGTGGATGGCTACACCTTC. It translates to CSAPGQGVDGYTF.